These 17 T cell receptor beta chains were sequenced from one sample in a study of T cells in Graves' hyperthyroidism and ophthalmopathy. Using RNA transcripts as the source, TCR beta CDR3 regions were amplified. The HTBI primer set drove a first-round RT-PCR of the TCR CDR3. TCRdb processed the multiplex PCR reads anew with MiXCR; each CDR3 protein has one entry. The data contain under 300,000 distinct CDR3 sequences, 13% to 15% of them seen just once; the ten biggest clones take up around 30%. The sequencing input was blood. These receptors all come from a woman aged 45-59 years with Graves' hyperthyroidism that later progressed to Graves' ophthalmopathy.

This clonotype was seen at least ten times. The chain uses TRBV3-1 and TRBJ2-7, with TRBD2 as a possible D gene (5 bases). Trimming took 4 bases from V and 2 from J, leaving 12 bases between them. The germline CDR1 and CDR2 sequences are LGHDT and YNNKEL (reference sequence). The CDR3 covers 14 residues. The CDR3 sequence: CASSPMERTYEQYF. For the CDR3, the DNA is TGTGCCAGCAGCCCCATGGAGCGGACCTACGAGCAGTACTTC.

This clonotype was counted between two and nine times. The V gene is TRBV7-9, the J gene TRBJ2-1; D might be TRBD1 (5 bases). Germline lookup yields CDR1 SEHNR and CDR2 FQNEAQ (reference sequence). The CDR3 runs 18 residues. V was pared by 4 bases and J by 0 bases, with 19 bases between. CDR3 in amino acids: CASSSWGFSIGSYNEQFF. As DNA, the CDR3 is TGTGCCAGCAGCTCCTGGGGCTTCTCGATAGGCTCCTACAATGAGCAGTTCTTC.

In this sample, this clonotype turned up many times. The genes are TRBV7-8 and TRBJ1-5; D gene unclear. V was pared by 0 bases and J by 10 bases, with 7 bases between. The CDR3 covers 12 residues. Germline loops: CDR1 SGHVS, CDR2 FQNEAQ. The CDR3 protein is CASSLARGPQHF. The DNA of the CDR3 is TGTGCCAGCAGCTTAGCCCGAGGTCCCCAGCATTTT.

This clonotype has ten or more counts. The rearrangement uses TRBV2 and TRBJ2-7; D gene unclear. The V end lost 6 bases, the J end lost 1 base, and 7 bases lay between the germline ends. There are 12 residues in the CDR3. The germline CDR1 and CDR2 sequences are SNHLY and FYNNEI. CDR3 region: CASSPRSYEQYF. The CDR3 nucleotides are TGTGCCAGCAGCCCTCGGTCCTACGAGCAGTACTTC.

This clonotype has a count of ten or more. The CDR3 DNA reads TGCGCCAGCAGCTTGGTCGGACGGGACGGTGAGCAGTTCTTC. Its protein is CASSLVGRDGEQFF. The V and J genes are TRBV5-1 and TRBJ2-1; D is tentatively TRBD1 or TRBD2 (5 bases each). Trimming shortened V by 0 bases and J by 9 bases, and 13 bases separated the two germline ends. The CDR3 spans 14 residues. CDR1 is SGHRS and CDR2 is YFSETQ in the germline V gene.

This clonotype was counted ten times or more. The chain uses TRBV7-9 and TRBJ1-2; possible D gene TRBD1, 5 bases. Germline assignment: CDR1 SEHNR and CDR2 FQNEAQ (reference sequence). The CDR3 spans 13 residues. V was pared by 5 bases and J by 10 bases, with 17 bases between. The CDR3, as DNA: TGTGCCAGCAGCCCACGGATAGGGGATGCCTACACCTTC. This sequence encodes CASSPRIGDAYTF.

This clonotype was counted ten times or more. The chain uses TRBV2 and TRBJ1-1, with D unclear. The CDR3 spans 10 residues. Deletions cut 8 bases from V and 7 bases from J, with 8 bases between. CDR1 SNHLY and CDR2 FYNNEI come from the germline V gene. The CDR3 coding sequence is TGTGCCAGCGTCGGAATTGAAGCTTTCTTT. It translates to CASVGIEAFF.

The CDR3, as DNA: TGCGCCAGCAGCTTGGAGGGCTATAGCTCCTACGAGCAGTACTTC. It codes for CASSLEGYSSYEQYF. V gene TRBV5-1 combines with J gene TRBJ2-7; D is undetermined. This CDR3 has 15 residues. The germline gives CDR1 SGHRS, CDR2 YFSETQ. The ends were cut back, 0 bases at V and 0 bases at J, with 10 bases in the middle.

The V and J genes are TRBV29-1 and TRBJ2-7, with unresolved D. CDR1 SQVTM and CDR2 ANQGSEA come from the germline V gene. Trimming pared 4 bases from V and 3 bases from J, leaving 16 bases between. The CDR3 consists of 14 residues. CDR3 sequence: CSVGPRLGDYEQYF. As DNA, the CDR3 is TGCAGCGTTGGCCCCCGGCTGGGTGACTACGAGCAGTACTTC.

This clonotype showed up many times. This rearrangement joins TRBV7-8 to TRBJ1-1; perhaps TRBD1 as D (6 bases). The CDR3 length is 14 residues. Germline CDR1 and CDR2: SGHVS and FQNEAQ. V shed 5 bases and J shed 3 bases, with 13 bases lying between them. The CDR3 DNA sequence: TGTGCCAGCAGCATCCTGACAGGCGACACTGAAGCTTTCTTT. As protein: CASSILTGDTEAFF.

The chain is built from TRBV20-1 and TRBJ1-3, with 9 bases fitting TRBD1. V lost 8 bases and J lost 5; bases outside the gene matches: 22. CDR1 is DFQATT, CDR2 SNEGSKA, per germline (reference sequence). The CDR3 is 18 residues long. Here the CDR3 DNA reads TGCAGTTGCCGTCCGGGACAGGGACAATCGTTGTCAAGAAACACCATATATTTT. Translating gives CSCRPGQGQSLSRNTIYF.

This clonotype showed up just a few times. J is TRBJ2-7 and V is TRBV7-9; TRBD1 is a possible D gene (5 bases). Germline V gene sequence: CDR1 SEHNR, CDR2 FQNEAQ (reference sequence). The CDR3 covers 15 residues. The V end lost 4 bases, the J end lost 9 bases, and 22 bases lay between the germline ends. The CDR3 reads CASSWGSPRGSGQYF. The DNA of the CDR3 is TGTGCCAGCAGCTGGGGTTCTCCAAGGGGCTCCGGGCAGTACTTC.

This clonotype has at least ten counts. The rearrangement joins TRBV28 to TRBJ2-3; 11 bases are shared with TRBD2. The germline gives CDR1 MDHEN, CDR2 SYDVKM. The CDR3 spans 16 residues. V lost 4 bases to trimming and J lost 1 base; unmatched junction nucleotides: 4. The CDR3 protein is CASSSRLAGRTDTQYF. The CDR3 DNA sequence: TGTGCCAGCAGTTCCAGACTAGCGGGACGCACAGATACGCAGTATTTT.

This clonotype showed up many times. The chain combines TRBV3-1 with TRBJ2-5, with TRBD2 matching 9 bases. CDR1 and CDR2 from the germline V gene are LGHDT and YNNKEL (reference sequence). The CDR3 runs to 15 residues. With V trimmed by 2 bases and J by 5 bases, 6 bases remained unmatched. The CDR3: CASSQQTGLAETQYF. The DNA of the CDR3 is TGTGCCAGCAGCCAACAAACGGGACTAGCTGAGACCCAGTACTTC.

The chain joins TRBV10-2 to TRBJ1-2, with 7 positions matching TRBD1. Germline CDR1 WSHSY, CDR2 SAAADI. With 3 bases clipped from V and 5 bases from J, the junction kept 9 bases outside the gene matches. There are 15 residues in the CDR3. CDR3 nucleotide sequence: TGCGCCAGCAGTGAAGAGCTCCCAGGGGGATATGGCTACACCTTC. Encoded protein: CASSEELPGGYGYTF.

This clonotype was seen many times. This chain links TRBV20-1 with TRBJ2-3; the D gene is possibly TRBD2 (6 bases). V lost 2 bases to trimming and J lost 0 bases, with 12 bases between them. This CDR3 has 15 residues. Looked up from germline, CDR1 is DFQATT and CDR2 is SNEGSKA (reference sequence). The CDR3 protein is CSARYSGGSTDTQYF. The CDR3 bases are TGCAGTGCTAGATATAGCGGAGGGAGCACAGATACGCAGTATTTT.

This clonotype was seen a handful of times. V and J are TRBV27 and TRBJ1-5, with D tentatively TRBD1 (5 bases). V lost 4 bases to trimming and J lost 9 bases, with 19 bases between them. Looked up from germline, CDR1 is MNHEY and CDR2 is SMNVEV (reference sequence). The CDR3 is 15 amino acids. The CDR3, as DNA: TGTGCCAGCAGTTGGGATGGGACCGCCGGCCGGCCCCAGCATTTT. Encoded protein: CASSWDGTAGRPQHF.